Sequencing of this T cell receptor (beta chain) was carried out in a study of blood T cell repertoires in COVID-19 (dated by TCRdb to about 2020). For the wider study: The collaborator samples originated in the United States, Italy and Spain and spanned the acute and convalescent phases of COVID-19. HLA class I and class II types, where available, came from metadata supplied by the sample provider rather than from assay-based typing. The dataset comprised deeply sampled blood TCRbeta repertoires from subjects exposed to, actively infected with, or recovered from COVID-19. The prospective study material was composed of cDNA or gDNA derived from T cells, B-cell-depleted T cells, or PBMCs. A freely available public database, intended as a resource for researchers studying the immune response to SARS-CoV-2, is where the repertoires were released. The samples were drawn from the first 160 participants of the ongoing ImmuneRACE study and from over 950 subjects provided by 6 global collaborators. The sample metadata nearly always contained a de-identified subject ID, COVID-19 status, age in years and sex.

TCRbeta CDR3 regions were amplified from genomic DNA by means of the immunoSEQ Assay, a bias-controlled multiplex PCR. Per the authors' processing: The number of nucleated cells in each sample was estimated from the amplification of reference gene primers within the assay. To quantify the absolute abundance of each unique TCRbeta CDR3 rearrangement, sequence reads were collapsed and filtered. For each sample, productive Simpson clonality was calculated as the square root of Simpson's diversity index over productive rearrangements. Sourced from immuneACCESS, this table was stored by TCRdb with only in-frame sequences that have V and J called. A share of the clones is absent; for the studies checked, an unresolved V gene accounts for under half, and the remainder has no known explanation. Clone size and the V and J calls come from that table; the DNA yielded D and trimming. The sample table records fewer than 200,000 clones; approximately 79% of these occur just once. More than 5.5% of the sample comes from the top ten.

Overall study results and their limits: Clinical and demographic metadata were provided uncurated, with the amount varying by source and participant.

Participants in the prospective study were enrolled through a virtual design, were aged roughly 18 to 95 years, and lived in roughly 24 United States geographic areas. Cohort assignment in the prospective study relied on participant-reported clinical history from a screening survey and a study questionnaire. Recovered participants in ImmuneRACE Cohort 3 were defined as having two consecutive negative NP/OP PCR tests, clearance from a healthcare professional, or resolution of symptoms. Mobile phlebotomists in the prospective study collected whole blood, serum and a nasopharyngeal or oropharyngeal swab from every participant. Over a roughly two-month period, participants in the prospective study had the option of providing additional blood draws and questionnaires. Before DNA extraction, blood samples from the prospective study were shipped at room temperature or frozen. The V end loses 10 bases and the J end loses 0 bases, and a stretch of 16 bases separates them. The CDR3 numbers 15 residues from cysteine through phenylalanine. CDR3 DNA is the only sequence kept; it has 45 bases, read in frame from the first base. CDR1 and CDR2, looked up from the germline V gene, are MNHEY and SVGAGI.

As to this clone: No antigen is known for it. Per-base quality was not reported, and no clone a single base away is much larger than it.

The sequence derives from a man in his forties or fifties who had recovered from COVID-19. Recombination linked TRBV6-5 to TRBJ1-5; TRBD1 could be the D gene, as 6 bases match. The source material was PBMCs or T cells enriched from blood (not recorded which). The bases are TGTGCCACCCCATCACGGACAGATAGCAATCAGCCCCAGCATTTT. Its translation reads: CATPSRTDSNQPQHF.